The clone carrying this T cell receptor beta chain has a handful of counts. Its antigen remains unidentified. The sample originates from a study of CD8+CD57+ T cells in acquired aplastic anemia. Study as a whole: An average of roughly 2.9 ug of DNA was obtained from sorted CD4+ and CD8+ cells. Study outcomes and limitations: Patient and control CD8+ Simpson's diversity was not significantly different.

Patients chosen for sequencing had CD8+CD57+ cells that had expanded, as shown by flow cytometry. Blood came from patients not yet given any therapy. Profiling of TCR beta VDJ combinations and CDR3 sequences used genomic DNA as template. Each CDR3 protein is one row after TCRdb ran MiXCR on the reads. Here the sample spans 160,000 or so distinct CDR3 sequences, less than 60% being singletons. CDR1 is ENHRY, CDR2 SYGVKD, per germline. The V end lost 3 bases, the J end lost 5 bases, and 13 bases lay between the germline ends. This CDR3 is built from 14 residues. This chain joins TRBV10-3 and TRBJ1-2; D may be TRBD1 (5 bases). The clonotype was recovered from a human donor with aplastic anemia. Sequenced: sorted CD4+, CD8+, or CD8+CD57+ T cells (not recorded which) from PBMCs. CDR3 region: CAISDMGVVYGYTF. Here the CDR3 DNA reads TGTGCCATCAGTGATATGGGGGTGGTATATGGCTACACCTTC.